This TCR beta chain was retrieved from a study of shared clonotypes between healthy human individuals (TCRdb year 2020). About the investigation overall: The cohort included a few men and a couple of women between 18 and 49 years of age. The study deeply sequenced blood TCR repertoires of about 5 healthy adults to estimate repertoire size and the extent of clonotype sharing between individuals. Per donor, three plates each were used for CD4 naive and CD4 memory, two for CD8 naive, and one for CD8 memory. Libraries were prepared and TCR repertoires were sequenced by different laboratories using diverse techniques, in order to increase sequencing depth and limit assay-specific biases. Per donor, leukapheresis produced somewhere between about 0.85 and 9.5 billion PBMCs. Findings and caveats that apply to the study as a whole: The small number of donors limited the genetic and exposure-history diversity represented. Pairwise subsampling indicated that sequencing depth was expected to affect the degree of clonotype sharing among donors. Naive subsets generally had larger estimated clonotype richness than memory subsets. Sampling was limited to blood, and TCR repertoires in tissue likely differ from TCR repertoires in blood. Higher generation probabilities were observed for clonotypes shared by all four sorted-subset donors than for non-shared clonotypes. About 5% of naive CD4, around 4% of naive CD8, roughly 2.5% of memory CD4, and 0.4% of memory CD8 clonotypes were shared across four donors. Rarefaction of sorted-subset datasets indicated incomplete sequencing despite the large sequencing depth.

Healthy HIV-negative adults with no recently reported acute infections or vaccinations were included as donors. Every donor was a Caucasian adult living in Nashville, Tennessee, USA. CD4+ T cells were enriched through magnetic negative selection, after which naive cells were positively selected on CD45RA and the remaining negative fraction served as the memory subset. Blood was obtained by leukapheresis, after which PBMCs were separated by Ficoll-Histopaque density gradient centrifugation and cryopreserved in liquid nitrogen vapor phase. Analytical flow cytometry was used to check the purity and quantity of every magnetically sorted T cell population. Genomic DNA was isolated from every sorted fraction and measured by UV absorbance on a Nanodrop 2000c. Using the deep immunoSEQ assay, TCR CDR3 regions were amplified from genomic DNA by multiplex PCR. Genomic DNA extracted from each cell subset was distributed evenly over all wells of several immunoSEQ 96-well plates, and each plate served as one replicate. For sorted subsets, roughly 190 ng of genomic DNA, equivalent to 25,000 to 35,000 T cell genomes, went into each replicate PCR. Purified libraries were measured with a Qubit 3.0 fluorometer, size-checked on a Bioanalyzer 2100, and measured again with the KAPA Library Quantification kit. Each immunoSEQ 96-well plate was sequenced on its own single-read 150-cycle Illumina NextSeq 550 flow cell. Concerning the study's data processing: The immunoSEQ output contained only junctional sequences without quality scores, so filtering could not match that applied to full-length reads. To assign V/J genes and CDR3, sequences were annotated using PyIR, a Python wrapper for IgBLAST v1.9, with IMGT germline references. Reads were removed for weak V/J assignments (E-value above 1e-6), missing CDR3, stop codons, out-of-frame junctions, or ambiguous translated residues. V3J clonotypes were defined as sequences sharing the same inferred V gene, J gene, and CDR3 amino acid sequence. Percentage overlap between repertoires was computed as shared unique clonotypes divided by the size of the smaller repertoire. Three approaches were used to assess repertoire richness: RTK rarefaction, the Chao1 estimator, and Recon v2.1 estimates of unobserved clonotypes. Generation probabilities were computed with OLGA for all TCRbeta clonotypes obtained by the gDNA method from a few donors. What TCRdb holds here is the immuneACCESS table cut down to in-frame rearrangements. Part of the clones is not present; checked against another copy, under half of the missing clones reflect an unresolved V gene, and the others are unexplained. The V and J calls and clone size are taken from that table; D and trimming were inferred from the DNA. In all, the sample holds more than 2 million clones, and approximately 95% of those were seen once. Around 0.13% of the sample goes to the ten largest clones.

The CDR3 measures 14 amino acids from cysteine to phenylalanine. Only CDR3 DNA remains: 42 bases, in frame from the first base. Between the V and J ends, shortened by 6 bases and 2 bases respectively, the junction contains 14 bases. Per the germline V gene (reference sequence), MNHEY is the CDR1 and SMNVEV is the CDR2. As regards this clone: The antigen it binds to is not known. No base qualities exist here, and no much larger clone lies one base off it.

The chain is encoded by TRBV27 joined to TRBJ2-7, and perhaps TRBD2 as D gene, on 8 matching bases. The specimen sequenced was naive CD4+ T cells sorted from blood. The cell subset or site label of this sample denotes: CD45RA+ positively selected. This clonotype was obtained from a man aged 18 to 30 in good health. The nucleotides read TGTGCCAGCAGGCCGGGAGGGGGCCCCTACGAGCAGTACTTC. Its protein reads: CASRPGGGPYEQYF.